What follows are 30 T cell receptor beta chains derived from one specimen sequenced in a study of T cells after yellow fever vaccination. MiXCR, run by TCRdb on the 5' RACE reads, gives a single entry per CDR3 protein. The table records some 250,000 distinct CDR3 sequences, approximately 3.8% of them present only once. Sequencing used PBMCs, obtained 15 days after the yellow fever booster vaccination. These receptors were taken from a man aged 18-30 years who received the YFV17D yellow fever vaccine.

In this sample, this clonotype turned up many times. The DNA for the CDR3 is TGTGCCAGCAGTTTCTGGGCAGGGGGCCAAGAGACCCAGTACTTC. This gives the protein CASSFWAGGQETQYF. This chain uses TRBV12-3 or TRBV12-4 with TRBJ2-5, with 7 bases aligning to TRBD1. This CDR3 has 15 amino acids. J was trimmed by 1 base and V by 3 bases; bases with no gene match: 5.

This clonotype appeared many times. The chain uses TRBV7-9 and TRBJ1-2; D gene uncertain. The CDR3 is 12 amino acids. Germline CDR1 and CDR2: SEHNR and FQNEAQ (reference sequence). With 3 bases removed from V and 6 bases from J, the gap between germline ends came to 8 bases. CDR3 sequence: CASSLEEDGYTF. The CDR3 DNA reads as TGTGCCAGCAGCTTGGAGGAGGATGGCTACACCTTC. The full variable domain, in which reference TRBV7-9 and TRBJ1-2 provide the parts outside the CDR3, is DTGVSQNPRHKITKRGQNVTFRCDPISEHNRLYWYRQTLGQGPEFLTYFQNEAQLEKSRLLSDRFSAERPKGSFSTLEIQRTEQGDSAMYLCASSLEEDGYTFGSGTRLTVV.

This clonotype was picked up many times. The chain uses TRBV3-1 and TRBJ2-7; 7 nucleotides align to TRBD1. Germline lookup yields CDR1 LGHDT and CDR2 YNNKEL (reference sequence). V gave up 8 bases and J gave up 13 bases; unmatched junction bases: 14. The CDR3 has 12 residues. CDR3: CASYQPSTGLYF. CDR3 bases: TGTGCCAGCTACCAGCCGTCGACAGGGCTATACTTC.

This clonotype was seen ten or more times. CDR3 DNA sequence: TGTGCCAGCAGTATCCGACCACAGGGGTCTATTAACACTGAAGCTTTCTTT. Its protein is CASSIRPQGSINTEAFF. The genes are TRBV6-2 or TRBV6-3 and TRBJ1-1, with 7 bases identical to TRBD1. The germline gives CDR1 MNHEY, CDR2 SVGEGT. CDR3 size: 17 residues. Trimming at V came to 5 bases and at J to 2 bases, leaving 14 bases not matched to a gene.

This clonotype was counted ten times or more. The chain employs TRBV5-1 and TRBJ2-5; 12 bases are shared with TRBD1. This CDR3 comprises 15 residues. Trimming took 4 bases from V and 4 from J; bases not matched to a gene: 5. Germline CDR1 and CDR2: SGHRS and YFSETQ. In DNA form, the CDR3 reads TGCGCCAGCAGCACCGGGACAGGGGGCCGAGAGACCCAGTACTTC. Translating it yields CASSTGTGGRETQYF.

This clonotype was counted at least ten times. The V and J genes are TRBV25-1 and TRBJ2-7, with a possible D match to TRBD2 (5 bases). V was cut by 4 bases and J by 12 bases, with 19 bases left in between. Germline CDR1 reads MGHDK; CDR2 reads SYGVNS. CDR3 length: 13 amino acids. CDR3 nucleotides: TGTGCCAGCAGTGTAGAGCCCCGGGGTGTGTGGTACTTC. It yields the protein CASSVEPRGVWYF.

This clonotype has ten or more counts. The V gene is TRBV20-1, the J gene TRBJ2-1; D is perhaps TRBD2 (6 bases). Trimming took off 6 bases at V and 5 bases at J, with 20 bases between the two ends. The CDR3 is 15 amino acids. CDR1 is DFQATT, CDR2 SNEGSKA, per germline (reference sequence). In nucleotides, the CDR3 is TGCAGTGCCACCTTTTTCTCGGGACTTCACAATGAGCAGTTCTTC. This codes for CSATFFSGLHNEQFF.

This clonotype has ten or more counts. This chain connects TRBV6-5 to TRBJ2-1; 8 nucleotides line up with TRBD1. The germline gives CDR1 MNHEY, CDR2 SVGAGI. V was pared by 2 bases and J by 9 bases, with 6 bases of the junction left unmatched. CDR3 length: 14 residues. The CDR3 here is CASSYGQGTGEQFF. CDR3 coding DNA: TGTGCCAGCAGTTACGGACAGGGAACCGGTGAGCAGTTCTTC.

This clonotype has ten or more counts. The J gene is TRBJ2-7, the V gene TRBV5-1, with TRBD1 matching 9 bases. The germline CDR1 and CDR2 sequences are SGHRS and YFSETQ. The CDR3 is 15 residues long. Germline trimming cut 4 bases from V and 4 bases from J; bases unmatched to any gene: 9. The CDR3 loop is CASSPRDRDGYEQYF. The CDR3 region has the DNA TGCGCCAGCAGCCCGCGGGACAGGGACGGGTACGAGCAGTACTTC.

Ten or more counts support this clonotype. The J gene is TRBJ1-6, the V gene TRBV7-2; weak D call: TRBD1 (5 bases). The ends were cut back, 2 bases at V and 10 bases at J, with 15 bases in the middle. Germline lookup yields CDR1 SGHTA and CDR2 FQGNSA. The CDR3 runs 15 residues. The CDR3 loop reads CASSLRGRGQSPLHF. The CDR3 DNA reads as TGTGCCAGCAGCTTAAGGGGACGAGGGCAATCACCCCTCCACTTT. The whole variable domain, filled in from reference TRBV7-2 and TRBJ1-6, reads GAGVSQSPSNKVTEKGKDVELRCDPISGHTALYWYRQSLGQGLEFLIYFQGNSAPDKSGLPSDRFSAERTGGSVSTLTIQRTQQEDSAVYLCASSLRGRGQSPLHFGNGTRLTVT.

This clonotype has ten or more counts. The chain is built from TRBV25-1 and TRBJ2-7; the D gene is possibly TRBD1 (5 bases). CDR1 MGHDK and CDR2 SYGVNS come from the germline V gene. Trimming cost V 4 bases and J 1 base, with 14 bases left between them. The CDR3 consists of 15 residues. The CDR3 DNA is TGTGCCAGCAGTGGACACTCGACAGTATCCTACGAGCAGTACTTC. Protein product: CASSGHSTVSYEQYF.

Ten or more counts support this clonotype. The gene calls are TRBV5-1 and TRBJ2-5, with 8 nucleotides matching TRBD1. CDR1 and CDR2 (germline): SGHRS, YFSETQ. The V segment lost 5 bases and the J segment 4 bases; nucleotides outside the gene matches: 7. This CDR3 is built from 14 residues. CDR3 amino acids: CASSIGQGRETQYF. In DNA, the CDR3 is TGCGCCAGCAGTATCGGACAGGGCAGAGAGACCCAGTACTTC.

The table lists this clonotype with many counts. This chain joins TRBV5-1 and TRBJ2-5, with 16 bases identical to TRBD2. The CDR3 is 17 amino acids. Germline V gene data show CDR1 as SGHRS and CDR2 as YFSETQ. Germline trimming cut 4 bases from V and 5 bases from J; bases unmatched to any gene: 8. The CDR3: CASSLGTSGGAKETQYF. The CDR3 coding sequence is TGCGCCAGCAGCCTGGGGACTAGCGGGGGGGCCAAGGAGACCCAGTACTTC. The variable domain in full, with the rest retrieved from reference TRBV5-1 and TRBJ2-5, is KAGVTQTPRYLIKTRGQQVTLSCSPISGHRSVSWYQQTPGQGLQFLFEYFSETQRNKGNFPGRFSGRQFSNSRSEMNVSTLELGDSALYLCASSLGTSGGAKETQYFGPGTRLLVL.

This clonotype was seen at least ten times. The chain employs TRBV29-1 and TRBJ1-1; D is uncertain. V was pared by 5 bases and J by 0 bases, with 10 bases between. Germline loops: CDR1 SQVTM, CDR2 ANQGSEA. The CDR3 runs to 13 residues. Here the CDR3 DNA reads TGCAGCGTTAGGAGCGTCTTGAACACTGAAGCTTTCTTT. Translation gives CSVRSVLNTEAFF.

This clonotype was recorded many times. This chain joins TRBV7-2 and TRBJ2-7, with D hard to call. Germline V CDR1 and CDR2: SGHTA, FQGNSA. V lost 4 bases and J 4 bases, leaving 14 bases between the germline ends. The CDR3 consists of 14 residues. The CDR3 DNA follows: TGTGCCAGCAGCTCAGGACGTGGAGCTTACGAGCAGTACGTC. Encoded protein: CASSSGRGAYEQYV.

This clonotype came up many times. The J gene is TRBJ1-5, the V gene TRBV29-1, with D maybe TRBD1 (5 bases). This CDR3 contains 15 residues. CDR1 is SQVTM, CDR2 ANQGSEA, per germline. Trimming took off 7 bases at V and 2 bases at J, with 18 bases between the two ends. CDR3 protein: CSAQAGAGGNQPQHF. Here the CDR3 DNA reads TGCAGCGCCCAGGCCGGGGCCGGTGGCAATCAGCCCCAGCATTTT.

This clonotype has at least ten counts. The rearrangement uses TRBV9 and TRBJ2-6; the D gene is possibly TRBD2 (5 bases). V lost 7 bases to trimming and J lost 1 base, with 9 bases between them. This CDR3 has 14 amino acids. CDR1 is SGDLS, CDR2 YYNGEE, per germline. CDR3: CASGSLSGANVLTF. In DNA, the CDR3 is TGTGCCAGCGGGAGTCTTTCTGGGGCCAACGTCCTGACTTTC.

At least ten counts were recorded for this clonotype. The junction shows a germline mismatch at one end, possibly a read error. The CDR3 DNA follows: TGTGCTAGCAGCCCGAGTACTAGCGGGGGGATTAATGAGCAGTTCTTC. Its translation: CASSPSTSGGINEQFF. V gene TRBV7-7 combines with J gene TRBJ2-1; 12 nucleotides match TRBD2. This CDR3 region has 16 residues. Germline assignment: CDR1 SSHAT and CDR2 FNYEAQ (reference sequence).

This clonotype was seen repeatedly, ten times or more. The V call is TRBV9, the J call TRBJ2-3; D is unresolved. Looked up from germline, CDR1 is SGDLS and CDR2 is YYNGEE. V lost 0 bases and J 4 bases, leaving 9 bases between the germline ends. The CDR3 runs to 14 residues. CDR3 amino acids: CASSVASGSDTQYF. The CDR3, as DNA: TGTGCCAGCAGCGTAGCTTCGGGTTCAGATACGCAGTATTTT.

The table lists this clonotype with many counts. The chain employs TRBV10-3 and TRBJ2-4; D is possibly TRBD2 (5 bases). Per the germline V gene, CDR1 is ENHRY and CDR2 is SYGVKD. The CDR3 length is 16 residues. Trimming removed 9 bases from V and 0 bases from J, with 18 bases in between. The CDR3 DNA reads TGTGCCATTGCCGGCGACGGGAAAGTAGCCAAAAACATTCAGTACTTC. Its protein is CAIAGDGKVAKNIQYF.

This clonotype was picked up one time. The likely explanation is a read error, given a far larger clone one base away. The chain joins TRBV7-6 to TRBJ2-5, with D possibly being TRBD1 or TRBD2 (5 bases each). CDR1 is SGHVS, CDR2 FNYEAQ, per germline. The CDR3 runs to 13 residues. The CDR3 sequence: CTSSPGPQETQYF. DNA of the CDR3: TGTACCAGCAGCCCGGGACCCCAAGAGACCCAGTACTTC.

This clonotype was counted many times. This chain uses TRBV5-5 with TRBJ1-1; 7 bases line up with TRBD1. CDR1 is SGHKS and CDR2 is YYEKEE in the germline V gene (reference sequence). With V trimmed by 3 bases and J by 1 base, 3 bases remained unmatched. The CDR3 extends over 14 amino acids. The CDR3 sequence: CASSWGQQNTEAFF. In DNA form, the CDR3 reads TGTGCCAGCAGCTGGGGACAGCAGAACACTGAAGCTTTCTTT.

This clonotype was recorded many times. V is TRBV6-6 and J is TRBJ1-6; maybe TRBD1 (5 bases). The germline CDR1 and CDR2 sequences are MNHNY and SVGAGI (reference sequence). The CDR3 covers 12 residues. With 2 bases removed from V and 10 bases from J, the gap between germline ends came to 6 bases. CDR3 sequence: CASSYRGSPLHF. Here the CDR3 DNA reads TGTGCCAGCAGTTACCGGGGCTCACCCCTCCACTTT.

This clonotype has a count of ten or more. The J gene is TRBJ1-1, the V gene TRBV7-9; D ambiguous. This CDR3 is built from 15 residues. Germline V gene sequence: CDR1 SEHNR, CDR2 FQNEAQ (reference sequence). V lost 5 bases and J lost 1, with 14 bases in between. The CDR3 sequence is CASSRGQIPNTEAFF. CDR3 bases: TGTGCCAGCAGCCGCGGCCAGATACCGAACACTGAAGCTTTCTTT.

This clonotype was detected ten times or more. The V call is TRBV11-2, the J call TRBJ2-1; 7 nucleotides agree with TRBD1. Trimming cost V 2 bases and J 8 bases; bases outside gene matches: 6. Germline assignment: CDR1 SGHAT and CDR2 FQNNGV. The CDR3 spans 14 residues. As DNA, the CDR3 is TGTGCCAGCAGCTTAAGAGGGGGCTTGGATGAGCAGTTCTTC. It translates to CASSLRGGLDEQFF.

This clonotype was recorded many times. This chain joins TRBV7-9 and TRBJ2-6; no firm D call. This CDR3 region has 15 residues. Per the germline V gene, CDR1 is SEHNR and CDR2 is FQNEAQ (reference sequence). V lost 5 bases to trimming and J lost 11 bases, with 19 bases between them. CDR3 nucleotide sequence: TGTGCCAGCAGCAAACGGGTATCCCGTAACCACGTCCTGACTTTC. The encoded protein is CASSKRVSRNHVLTF.

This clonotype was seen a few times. CDR3 bases: TGCGCCAGCAGCTCCGGGACAGGCACGACCTACGAGCAGTACTTC. Translated: CASSSGTGTTYEQYF. The chain employs TRBV5-1 and TRBJ2-7, with 8 bases matching TRBD1. J gave up 2 bases and V 3 bases, and 7 bases lay outside the gene matches. Germline V CDR1 and CDR2: SGHRS, YFSETQ. The CDR3 extends over 15 amino acids.

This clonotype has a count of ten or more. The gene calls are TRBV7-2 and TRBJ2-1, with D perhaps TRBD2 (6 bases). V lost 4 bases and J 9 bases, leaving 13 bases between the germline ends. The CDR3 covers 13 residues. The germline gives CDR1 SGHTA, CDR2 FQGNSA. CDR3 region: CASSSSGLIEQFF. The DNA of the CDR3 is TGTGCCAGCAGCTCCAGCGGGCTAATTGAGCAGTTCTTC. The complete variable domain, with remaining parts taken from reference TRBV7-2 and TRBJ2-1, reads GAGVSQSPSNKVTEKGKDVELRCDPISGHTALYWYRQSLGQGLEFLIYFQGNSAPDKSGLPSDRFSAERTGGSVSTLTIQRTQQEDSAVYLCASSSSGLIEQFFGPGTRLTVL.

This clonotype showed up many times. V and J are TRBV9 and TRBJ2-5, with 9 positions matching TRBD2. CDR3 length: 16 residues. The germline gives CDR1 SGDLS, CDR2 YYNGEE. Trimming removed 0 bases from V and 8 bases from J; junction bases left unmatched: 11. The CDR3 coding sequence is TGTGCCAGCAGCGTAGGAGGCGGCGGGGGGGCTTACACCCAGTACTTC. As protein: CASSVGGGGGAYTQYF.

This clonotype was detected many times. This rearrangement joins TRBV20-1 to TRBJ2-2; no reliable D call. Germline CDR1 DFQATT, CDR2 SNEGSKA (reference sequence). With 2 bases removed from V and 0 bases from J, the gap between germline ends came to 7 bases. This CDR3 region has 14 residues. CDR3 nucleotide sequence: TGCAGTGCTAGACAGAATACGAACACCGGGGAGCTGTTTTTT. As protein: CSARQNTNTGELFF.